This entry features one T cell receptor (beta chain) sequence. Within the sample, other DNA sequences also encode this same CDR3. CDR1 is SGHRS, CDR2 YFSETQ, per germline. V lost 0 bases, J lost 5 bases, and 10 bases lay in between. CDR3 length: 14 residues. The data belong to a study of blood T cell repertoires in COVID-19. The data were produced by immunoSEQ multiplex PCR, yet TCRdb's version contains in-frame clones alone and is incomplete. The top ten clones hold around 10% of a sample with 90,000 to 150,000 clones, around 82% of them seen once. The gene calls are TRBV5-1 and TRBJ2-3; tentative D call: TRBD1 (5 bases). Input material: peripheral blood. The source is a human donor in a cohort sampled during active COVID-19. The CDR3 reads CASSLGTQGDTQYF. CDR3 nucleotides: TGCGCCAGCAGCTTGGGGACGCAGGGAGATACGCAGTATTTT.